Below, 4 T cell receptor beta chains from the same sample are listed, as sequenced in a study of PD-L1 blockade in urothelial cancer. Sequencing used immunoSEQ multiplex PCR; TCRdb keeps in-frame clones, though not all of them. This table has about 81,000 clones, approximately 80% appearing once. Documented time point: pretreatment peripheral blood. Sequences were derived from PBMCs, sampled around atezolizumab (anti-PD-L1) treatment. These receptors originate from a man aged 40-55 years with urothelial cancer.

The J gene is TRBJ2-4, the V gene TRBV28; 7 positions agree with TRBD1. V shed 6 bases and J 2 bases; nucleotides not matched to a gene: 7. The CDR3 covers 15 residues. CDR1 is MDHEN, CDR2 SYDVKM, per germline. CDR3 bases: TGTGCCAGCAGGCCAACAGGGGATCCCAAAAACATTCAGTACTTC. The encoded protein is CASRPTGDPKNIQYF.

Only a few counts were recorded for this clone. This chain uses TRBV28 with TRBJ1-2; a possible D gene is TRBD1 (5 bases). V was trimmed by 7 bases and J by 2 bases, leaving 14 bases between them. CDR3 length equals 14 residues. Germline V gene lookup returns CDR1 MDHEN and CDR2 SYDVKM. For the CDR3, the DNA is TGTGCCAGCATCGATGGGGCACGGAACTATGGCTACACCTTC. Protein product: CASIDGARNYGYTF.

This clone has just a few counts. The chain combines TRBV10-3 with TRBJ2-5, with D perhaps TRBD2 (6 bases). Trimming stripped 8 bases from V and 4 bases from J, with 8 bases between. CDR3 size: 11 residues. Looked up from germline, CDR1 is ENHRY and CDR2 is SYGVKD. CDR3 DNA sequence: TGTGCCATCGGGGGAGGAGAGACCCAGTACTTC. Its translation is CAIGGGETQYF.

CDR3 nucleotides: TGTGCCAGCAGCTTAGGGACAGGGGCCTACGAGCAGTACTTC. Encoded protein: CASSLGTGAYEQYF. The rearrangement links TRBV7-2 to TRBJ2-7; 9 bases line up with TRBD1. Losses at the gene ends were 1 base for V and 2 bases for J; bases not matched to a gene: 0. Germline V gene sequence: CDR1 SGHTA, CDR2 FQGNSA. CDR3 size: 14 residues.